Given below is one T cell receptor (beta chain) in context. V lost 2 bases and J lost 6; bases outside the gene matches: 7. Germline V gives CDR1 LGHDT, CDR2 YNNKEL (reference sequence). The CDR3 is 15 residues long. Random hexamers were used to reverse transcribe the RNA input (about 0.45 to 1 ug). TCRdb reanalysed the immunoSEQ multiplex PCR reads using MiXCR and keeps one entry per CDR3 protein. There are roughly 120,000 distinct CDR3 sequences in the sample; around 94% occur only once, and roughly 0.091% lies in the top ten. The sample is drawn from a study of CD8 T cells in Susac syndrome. The sequence came from a human donor in good health. This chain connects TRBV3-1 to TRBJ2-1; 7 nucleotides align to TRBD2. Sequenced material: CD4+ T cells from PBMCs. CDR3: CASSQRLAEVNEQFF. CDR3 in DNA: TGTGCCAGCAGCCAAAGGCTAGCGGAGGTCAATGAGCAGTTCTTC.